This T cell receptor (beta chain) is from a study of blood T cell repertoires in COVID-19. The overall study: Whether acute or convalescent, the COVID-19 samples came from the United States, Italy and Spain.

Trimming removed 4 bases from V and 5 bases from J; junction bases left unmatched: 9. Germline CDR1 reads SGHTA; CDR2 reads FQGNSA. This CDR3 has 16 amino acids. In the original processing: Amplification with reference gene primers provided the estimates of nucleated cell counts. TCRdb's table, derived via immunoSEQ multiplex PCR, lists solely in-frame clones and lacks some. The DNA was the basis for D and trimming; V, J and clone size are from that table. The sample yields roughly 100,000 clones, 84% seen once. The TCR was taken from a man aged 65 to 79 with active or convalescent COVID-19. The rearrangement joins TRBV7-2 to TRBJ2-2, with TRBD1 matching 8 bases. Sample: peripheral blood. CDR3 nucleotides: TGTGCCAGCAGCTCTAGGACAGGGCTCAAGACCGGGGAGCTGTTTTTT. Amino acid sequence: CASSSRTGLKTGELFF.